This T cell receptor beta chain was sequenced for a study of vaccination and CD4 T cells after COVID-19. Noted treatment: roughly 11-day PBMC culture with coronavirus spike peptide pools or control peptides (ViraFEST assay). On this clonotype: Its antigen is still unknown.

Sequencing of cultured CD4+ T cell DNA used the Oncomine TCR Beta short-read assay. TCRdb passed the PCR reads through MiXCR, listing each CDR3 protein once. The sample lists around 16,000 distinct CDR3 sequences, approximately 68% occurring once. This CDR3 comprises 18 residues. V shed 2 bases and J shed 0 bases, with 18 bases lying between them. Germline CDR1 and CDR2: LNHNV and YYDKDF (reference sequence). V is TRBV15 and J is TRBJ2-3, with D possibly TRBD2 on 6 matching bases. Sequencing was carried out using CD4+ T cells from blood, cultured in vitro. The clonotype originates from a human donor who had recovered from COVID-19. This CDR3 is CATSRTPGLAASTDTQYF. The CDR3 DNA sequence: TGTGCCACCAGCAGAACACCCGGATTAGCGGCTAGCACAGATACGCAGTATTTT.